This T cell receptor (beta chain) was retrieved from a study of cytomegalovirus exposure and HLA in healthy donors. Study results and limitations: Immune exposure was documented only through CMV serostatus. Owing to their indistinguishability, certain V segments, notably TRBV6-2 and TRBV6-3, were excluded.

Comment on this clone: Its specificity is not known.

The CDR3 is 16 amino acids. V shed 4 bases and J 2 bases; nucleotides not matched to a gene: 5. From germline, CDR1 is MNHEY and CDR2 SMNVEV (reference sequence). Use of 60 Vbeta and 13 Jbeta primers characterized the PCR. The assay was immunoSEQ multiplex PCR, and TCRdb's table has in-frame clones only and misses some. In the table there are 120,000 to 150,000 clones, around 76% of which are singletons. The sequencing input was PBMCs. This sequence originates from a man between 18 and 29 years old in good health and CMV-seronegative. This rearrangement joins TRBV27 to TRBJ2-6; 7 bases are a match to TRBD2. The CDR3 coding sequence is TGTGCCAGCAGTTCCCCGGGGGGAACTGGGGCCAACGTCCTGACTTTC. Residues: CASSSPGGTGANVLTF.